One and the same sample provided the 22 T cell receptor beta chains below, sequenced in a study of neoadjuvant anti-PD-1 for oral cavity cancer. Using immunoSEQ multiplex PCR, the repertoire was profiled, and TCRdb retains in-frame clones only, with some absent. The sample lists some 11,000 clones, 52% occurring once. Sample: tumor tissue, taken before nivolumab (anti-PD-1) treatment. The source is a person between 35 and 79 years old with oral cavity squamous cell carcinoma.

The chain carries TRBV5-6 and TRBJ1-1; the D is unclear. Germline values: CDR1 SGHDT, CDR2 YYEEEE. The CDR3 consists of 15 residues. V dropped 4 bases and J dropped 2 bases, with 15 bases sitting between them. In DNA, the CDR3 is TGTGCCAGCAGCCCTGACACAGCGGCCAACACTGAAGCTTTCTTT. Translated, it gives CASSPDTAANTEAFF.

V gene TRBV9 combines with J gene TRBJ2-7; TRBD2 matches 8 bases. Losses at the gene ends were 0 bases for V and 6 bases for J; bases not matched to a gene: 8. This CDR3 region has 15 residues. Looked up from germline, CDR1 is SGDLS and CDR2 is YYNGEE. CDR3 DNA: TGTGCCAGCAGCGTAGCCGGGACTAGGAGAGGCGAGCAGTACTTC. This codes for CASSVAGTRRGEQYF.

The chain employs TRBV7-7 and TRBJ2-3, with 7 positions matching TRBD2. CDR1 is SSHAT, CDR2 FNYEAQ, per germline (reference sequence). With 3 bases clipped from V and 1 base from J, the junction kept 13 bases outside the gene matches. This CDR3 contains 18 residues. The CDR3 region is CASSLQVVGTTRTDTQYF. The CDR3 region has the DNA TGTGCCAGCAGCTTGCAAGTAGTCGGGACTACCCGCACAGATACGCAGTATTTT.

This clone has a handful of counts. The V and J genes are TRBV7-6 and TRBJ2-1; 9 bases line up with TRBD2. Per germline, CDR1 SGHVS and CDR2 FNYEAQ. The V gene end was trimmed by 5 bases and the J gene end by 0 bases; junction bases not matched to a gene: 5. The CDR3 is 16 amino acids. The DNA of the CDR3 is TGTGCCAGCAGCCCAAAGCGGGGGGTCTCCTACAATGAGCAGTTCTTC. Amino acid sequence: CASSPKRGVSYNEQFF.

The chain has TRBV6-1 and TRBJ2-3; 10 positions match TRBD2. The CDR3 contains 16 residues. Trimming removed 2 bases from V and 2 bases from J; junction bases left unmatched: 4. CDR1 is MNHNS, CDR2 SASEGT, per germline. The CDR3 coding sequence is TGTGCCAGCAGTGAATCTAGCGGGGGCCACACAGATACGCAGTATTTT. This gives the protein CASSESSGGHTDTQYF.

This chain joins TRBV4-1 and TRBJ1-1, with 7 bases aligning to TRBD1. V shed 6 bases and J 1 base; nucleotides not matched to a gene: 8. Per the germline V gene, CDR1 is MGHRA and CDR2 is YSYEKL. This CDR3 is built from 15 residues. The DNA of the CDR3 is TGCGCCAGCAGGTTGAATGACAGGGAGAACACTGAAGCTTTCTTT. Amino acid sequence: CASRLNDRENTEAFF.

DNA for the CDR3: TGCGCCAGCAGCTTTGAGGGGATGAACACTGAAGCTTTCTTT. Translated: CASSFEGMNTEAFF. The chain carries TRBV5-1 and TRBJ1-1; a weak D match, TRBD1 (5 bases). CDR3 length equals 14 residues. The V end lost 2 bases, the J end lost 0 bases, and 8 bases lay between the germline ends. Germline V CDR1 and CDR2: SGHRS, YFSETQ.

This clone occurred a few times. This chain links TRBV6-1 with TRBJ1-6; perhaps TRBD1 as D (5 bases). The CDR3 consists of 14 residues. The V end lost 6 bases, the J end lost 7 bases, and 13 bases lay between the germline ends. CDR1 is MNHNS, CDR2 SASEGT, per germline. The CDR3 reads CASRGAFNNSPLHF. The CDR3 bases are TGTGCCAGCAGAGGGGCATTTAACAATTCACCCCTCCACTTT.

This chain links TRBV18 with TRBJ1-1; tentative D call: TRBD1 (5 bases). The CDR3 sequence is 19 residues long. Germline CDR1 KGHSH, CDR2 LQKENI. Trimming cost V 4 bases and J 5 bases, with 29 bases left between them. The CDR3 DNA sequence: TGTGCCAGCTCACAGCTTCCGGCAGGGATCCCCCATCTCGGGACTGAAGCTTTCTTT. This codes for CASSQLPAGIPHLGTEAFF. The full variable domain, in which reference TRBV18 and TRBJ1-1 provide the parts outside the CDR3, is NAGVMQNPRHLVRRRGQEARLRCSPMKGHSHVYWYRQLPEEGLKFMVYLQKENIIDESGMPKERFSAEFPKEGPSILRIQQVVRGDSAAYFCASSQLPAGIPHLGTEAFFGQGTRLTVV.

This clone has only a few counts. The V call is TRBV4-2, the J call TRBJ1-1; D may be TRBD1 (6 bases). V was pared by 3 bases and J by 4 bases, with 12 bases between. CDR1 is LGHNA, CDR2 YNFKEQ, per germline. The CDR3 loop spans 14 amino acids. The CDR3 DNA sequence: TGTGCCAGCAGCCAGACAGGAGGGGGCACTGAAGCTTTCTTT. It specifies CASSQTGGGTEAFF.

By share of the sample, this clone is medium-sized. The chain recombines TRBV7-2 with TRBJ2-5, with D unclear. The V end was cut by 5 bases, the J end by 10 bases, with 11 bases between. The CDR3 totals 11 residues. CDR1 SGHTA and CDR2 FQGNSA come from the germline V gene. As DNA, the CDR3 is TGTGCCAGCAGCCCTCACTATGGCCAGTACTTC. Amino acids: CASSPHYGQYF.

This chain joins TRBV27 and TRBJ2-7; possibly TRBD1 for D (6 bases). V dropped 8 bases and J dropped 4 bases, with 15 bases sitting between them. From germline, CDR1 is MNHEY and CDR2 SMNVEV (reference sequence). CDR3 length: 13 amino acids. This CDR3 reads CASARGRGYEQYF. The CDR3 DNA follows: TGTGCCAGCGCCCGGGGCAGGGGATACGAGCAGTACTTC.

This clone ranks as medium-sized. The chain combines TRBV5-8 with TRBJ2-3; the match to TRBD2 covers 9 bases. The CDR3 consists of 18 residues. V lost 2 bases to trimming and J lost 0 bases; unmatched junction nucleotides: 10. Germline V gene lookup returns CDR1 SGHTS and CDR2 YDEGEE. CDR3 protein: CASSFPLAGMHSTDTQYF. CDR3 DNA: TGTGCCAGCAGCTTCCCGCTAGCGGGGATGCATAGCACAGATACGCAGTATTTT. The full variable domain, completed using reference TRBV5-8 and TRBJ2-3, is EAGVTQSPTHLIKTRGQQATLRCSPISGHTSVYWYQQALGLGLQFLLWYDEGEERNRGNFPPRFSGRQFPNYSSELNVNALELEDSALYLCASSFPLAGMHSTDTQYFGPGTRLTVL.

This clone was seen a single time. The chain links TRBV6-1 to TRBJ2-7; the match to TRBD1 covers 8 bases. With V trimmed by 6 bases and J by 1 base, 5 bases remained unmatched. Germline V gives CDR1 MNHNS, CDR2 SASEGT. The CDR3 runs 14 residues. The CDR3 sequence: CASRPGGRSYEQYF. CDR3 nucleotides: TGTGCCAGCAGGCCAGGGGGCAGATCCTACGAGCAGTACTTC.

As DNA, the CDR3 is TGTGCCAGCAGCGCCTCTCCCGGGACAGAAGACGAAGCTTTCTTT. Its protein product is CASSASPGTEDEAFF. This chain uses TRBV9 with TRBJ1-1; 7 bases are shared with TRBD1. Unmatched junction bases numbered 13, after V lost 3 bases and J lost 8 bases. CDR3 length equals 15 residues. CDR1 and CDR2 from the germline V gene are SGDLS and YYNGEE.

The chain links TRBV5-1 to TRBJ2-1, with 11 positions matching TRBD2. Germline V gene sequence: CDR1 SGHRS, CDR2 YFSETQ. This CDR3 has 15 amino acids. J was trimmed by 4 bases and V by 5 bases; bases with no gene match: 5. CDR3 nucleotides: TGCGCCAGCAGTCCCGGGACTAGCGGTTACAATGAGCAGTTCTTC. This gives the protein CASSPGTSGYNEQFF.

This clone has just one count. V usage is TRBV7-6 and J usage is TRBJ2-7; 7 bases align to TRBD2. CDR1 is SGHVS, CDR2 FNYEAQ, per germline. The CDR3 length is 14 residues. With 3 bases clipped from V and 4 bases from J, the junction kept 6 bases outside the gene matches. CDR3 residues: CASSFGTTLYEQYF. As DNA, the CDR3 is TGTGCCAGCAGCTTCGGGACTACCCTTTACGAGCAGTACTTC.

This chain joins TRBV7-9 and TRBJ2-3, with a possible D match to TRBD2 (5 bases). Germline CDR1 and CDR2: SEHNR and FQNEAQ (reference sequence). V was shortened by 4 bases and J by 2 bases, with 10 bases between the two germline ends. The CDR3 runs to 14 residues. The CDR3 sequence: CASSWSGFTDTQYF. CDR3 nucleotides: TGTGCCAGCAGCTGGAGCGGATTCACAGATACGCAGTATTTT.

DNA of the CDR3: TGTGCTAGTGGGAAAACTGGACTAGCGGGGGGCTCCTACAATGAGCAGTTCTTC. This sequence encodes CASGKTGLAGGSYNEQFF. The J gene is TRBJ2-1, the V gene TRBV12-5, with 14 bases lining up with TRBD2. The CDR3 is 18 amino acids. Germline V gene lookup returns CDR1 LGHNT and CDR2 FRNRAP. The ends lost 6 bases at V and 0 bases at J; junction bases unmatched: 7.

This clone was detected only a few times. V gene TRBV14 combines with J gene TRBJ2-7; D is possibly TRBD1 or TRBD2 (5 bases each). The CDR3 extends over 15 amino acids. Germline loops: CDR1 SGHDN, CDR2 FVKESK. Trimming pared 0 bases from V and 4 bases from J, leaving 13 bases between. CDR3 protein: CASSQEGDWVYEQYF. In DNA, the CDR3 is TGTGCCAGCAGCCAAGAGGGGGATTGGGTTTACGAGCAGTACTTC.

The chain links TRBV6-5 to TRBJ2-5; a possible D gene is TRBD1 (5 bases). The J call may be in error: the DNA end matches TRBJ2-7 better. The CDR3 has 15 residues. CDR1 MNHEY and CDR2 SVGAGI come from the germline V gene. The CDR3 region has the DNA TGTGCCAGCAGATCCCGACAGTTAGTATCCTACGAGCAGTACTTC. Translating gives CASRSRQLVSYEQYF.

The CDR3 is CASSPLAGQQQFF. The CDR3 DNA is TGTGCCAGCAGCCCGCTAGCGGGACAGCAGCAGTTCTTC. The rearrangement links TRBV14 to TRBJ2-1; 9 bases agree with TRBD2. The CDR3 runs 13 residues. V trimming: 4 bases; J trimming: 11 bases; junction bases outside the gene matches: 6. CDR1 and CDR2 from the germline V gene are SGHDN and FVKESK. Full variable domain (missing parts from reference TRBV14 and TRBJ2-1): EAGVTQFPSHSVIEKGQTVTLRCDPISGHDNLYWYRRVMGKEIKFLLHFVKESKQDESGMPNNRFLAERTGGTYSTLKVQPAELEDSGVYFCASSPLAGQQQFFGPGTRLTVL.